Below, 8 T cell receptor beta chains from the same sample are listed, as sequenced in a study of blood T cell repertoires in COVID-19. Produced via immunoSEQ multiplex PCR; TCRdb's table is partial and in-frame only. The table includes 130,000 or so clones, approximately 88% detected once. Specimen: peripheral blood. Receptors originate from a woman over 75 with acute or convalescent COVID-19.

The genes are TRBV7-9 and TRBJ1-1; the D gene is possibly TRBD1 (6 bases). Germline CDR1 SEHNR, CDR2 FQNEAQ (reference sequence). The CDR3 is 16 residues long. The V gene lost 5 bases and the J gene lost 4 bases, with 20 bases spanning the gap. The CDR3 spells CASSRGYGGWGTEAFF. CDR3 coding DNA: TGTGCCAGCAGCCGTGGGTATGGGGGCTGGGGCACTGAAGCTTTCTTT.

This clone was picked up one time. The chain recombines TRBV19 with TRBJ1-5, with D possibly matching TRBD1 (6 bases). The germline V gene encodes CDR1 LNHDA and CDR2 SQIVND (reference sequence). The CDR3 is 15 residues long. With 3 bases removed from V and 7 bases from J, the gap between germline ends came to 16 bases. The CDR3 nucleotides read TGTGCCAGTAGTATTGCAGGGGATGGGGAACAGCCCCAGCATTTT. Translation gives CASSIAGDGEQPQHF.

This clone has a handful of counts. This rearrangement joins TRBV3-1 (or the pseudogene TRBV3-2) to TRBJ1-5; 7 nucleotides match TRBD1. Germline V gives CDR1 LGHDT, CDR2 YNNKEL (reference sequence). V lost 2 bases to trimming and J lost 6 bases; unmatched junction nucleotides: 1. This CDR3 is 13 amino acids long. The CDR3 sequence is CASSQSGGQPQHF. Written as DNA, the CDR3 is TGTGCCAGCAGCCAATCAGGGGGTCAGCCCCAGCATTTT.

V usage is TRBV3-1 (or the pseudogene TRBV3-2) and J usage is TRBJ2-7; TRBD2 matches 9 bases. V was clipped by 4 bases and J by 5 bases; unmatched bases: 9. The CDR3 sequence is 15 residues long. Germline CDR1 LGHDT, CDR2 YNNKEL (reference sequence). The chain's CDR3 is CASSRHSGGTNEQYF. For the CDR3, the DNA is TGTGCCAGCAGCCGACATAGCGGGGGAACGAACGAGCAGTACTTC.

The chain has TRBV6-2 or TRBV6-3 and TRBJ2-5, with D possibly matching TRBD2 (5 bases). This CDR3 is 14 amino acids long. Trimming removed 2 bases at V and 7 bases at J, with 14 bases between. In germline, CDR1 is MNHEY, CDR2 SVGEGT. CDR3 amino acids: CASSYPDTGGTQYF. DNA for the CDR3: TGTGCCAGCAGTTACCCCGACACCGGAGGGACCCAGTACTTC.

This clone occurred a few times. This chain uses TRBV18 with TRBJ1-1, with D tentatively TRBD1 (6 bases). This CDR3 has 14 amino acids. V was shortened by 6 bases and J by 2 bases, with 13 bases between the two germline ends. The germline gives CDR1 KGHSH, CDR2 LQKENI. This CDR3 reads CASSYGQINTEAFF. As DNA, the CDR3 is TGTGCCAGCTCCTACGGACAGATCAACACTGAAGCTTTCTTT.

This sequence joins TRBV7-2 and TRBJ2-1; TRBD1 matches at 7 bases. Germline CDR1 and CDR2: SGHTA and FQGNSA. The CDR3 is made up of 13 amino acids. V was pared by 0 bases and J by 12 bases, with 5 bases of the junction left unmatched. CDR3 sequence reads: CASSLADRTGQFF. As DNA, the CDR3 is TGTGCCAGCAGCTTAGCGGACAGGACCGGGCAGTTCTTC.

The chain recombines TRBV7-2 with TRBJ1-1; a weak D match, TRBD1 (5 bases). Looked up from germline, CDR1 is SGHTA and CDR2 is FQGNSA. The ends were cut back, 5 bases at V and 1 base at J, with 17 bases in the middle. The CDR3 is 16 residues long. The CDR3: CASSGGQGGANTEAFF. The CDR3 DNA follows: TGTGCCAGCAGCGGAGGGCAGGGAGGGGCGAACACTGAAGCTTTCTTT.